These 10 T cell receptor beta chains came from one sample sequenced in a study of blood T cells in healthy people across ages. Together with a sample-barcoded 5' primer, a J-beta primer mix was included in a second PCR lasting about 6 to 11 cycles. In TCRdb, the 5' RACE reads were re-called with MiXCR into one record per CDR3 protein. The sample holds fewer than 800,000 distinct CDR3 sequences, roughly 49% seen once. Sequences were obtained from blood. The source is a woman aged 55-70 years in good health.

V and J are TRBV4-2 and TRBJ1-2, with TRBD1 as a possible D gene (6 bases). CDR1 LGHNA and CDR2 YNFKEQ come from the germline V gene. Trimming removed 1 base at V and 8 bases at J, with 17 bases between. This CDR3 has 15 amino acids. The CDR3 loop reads CASSQVLRGLGGYTF. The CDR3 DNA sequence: TGTGCCAGCAGCCAAGTCCTCAGGGGTCTGGGGGGCTACACCTTC.

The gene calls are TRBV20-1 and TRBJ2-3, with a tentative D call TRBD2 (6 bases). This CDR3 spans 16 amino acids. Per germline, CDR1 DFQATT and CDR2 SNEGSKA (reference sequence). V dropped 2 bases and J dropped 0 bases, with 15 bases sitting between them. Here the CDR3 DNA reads TGCAGTGCTAGAATAAGGAGGGCCACTAGCACAGATACGCAGTATTTT. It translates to CSARIRRATSTDTQYF.

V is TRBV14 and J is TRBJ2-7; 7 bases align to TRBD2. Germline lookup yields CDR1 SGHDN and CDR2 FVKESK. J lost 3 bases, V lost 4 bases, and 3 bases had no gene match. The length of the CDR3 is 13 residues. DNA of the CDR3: TGTGCCAGCAGCCGAGCGGGGCACTACGAGCAGTACTTC. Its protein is CASSRAGHYEQYF.

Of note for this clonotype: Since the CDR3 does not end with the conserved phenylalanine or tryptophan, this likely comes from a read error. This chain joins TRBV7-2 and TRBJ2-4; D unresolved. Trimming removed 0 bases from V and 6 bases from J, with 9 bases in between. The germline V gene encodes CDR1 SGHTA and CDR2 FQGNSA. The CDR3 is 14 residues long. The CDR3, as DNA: TGTGCCAGCAGCTTAGCGGCGTCCTCAAACATTCAGTACCTC. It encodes CASSLAASSNIQYL.

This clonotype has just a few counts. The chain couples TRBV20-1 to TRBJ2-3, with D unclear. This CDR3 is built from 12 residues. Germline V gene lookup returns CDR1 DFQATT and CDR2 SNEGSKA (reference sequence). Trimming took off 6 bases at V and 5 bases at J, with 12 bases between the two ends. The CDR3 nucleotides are TGCAGTGCAAGAAGATCAATAGATACGCAGTATTTT. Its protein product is CSARRSIDTQYF.

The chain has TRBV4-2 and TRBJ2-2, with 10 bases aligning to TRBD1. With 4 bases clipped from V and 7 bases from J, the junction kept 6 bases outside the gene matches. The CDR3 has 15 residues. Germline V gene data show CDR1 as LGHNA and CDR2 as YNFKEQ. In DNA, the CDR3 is TGTGCCAGCAGCCCCGACAGGGGGCGCCGCGGGGAGCTGTTTTTT. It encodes CASSPDRGRRGELFF.

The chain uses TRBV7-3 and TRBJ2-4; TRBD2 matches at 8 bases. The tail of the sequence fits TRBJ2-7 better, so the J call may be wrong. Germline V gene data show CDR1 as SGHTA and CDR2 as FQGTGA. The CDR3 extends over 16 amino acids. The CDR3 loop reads CASSSKTSDKPYEQYF. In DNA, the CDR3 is TGTGCCAGCAGCTCGAAGACTAGCGACAAACCCTACGAGCAGTACTTC.

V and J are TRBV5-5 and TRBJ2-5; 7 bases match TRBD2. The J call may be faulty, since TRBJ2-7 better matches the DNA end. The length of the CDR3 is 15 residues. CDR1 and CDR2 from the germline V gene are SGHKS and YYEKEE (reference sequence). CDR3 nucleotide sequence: TGTGCCAGCAGCGTGGGAGGGGACGTTGCCTACGAGCAGTACTTC. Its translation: CASSVGGDVAYEQYF.

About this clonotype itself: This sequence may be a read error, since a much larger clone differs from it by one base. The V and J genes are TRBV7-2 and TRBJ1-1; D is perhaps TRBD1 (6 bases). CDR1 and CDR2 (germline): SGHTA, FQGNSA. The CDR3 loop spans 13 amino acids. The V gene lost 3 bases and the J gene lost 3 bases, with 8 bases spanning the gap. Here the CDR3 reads CASSFTGYTEAFF. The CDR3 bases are TGTGCCAGCAGCTTCACAGGGTACACTGAAGCTTTCTTT.

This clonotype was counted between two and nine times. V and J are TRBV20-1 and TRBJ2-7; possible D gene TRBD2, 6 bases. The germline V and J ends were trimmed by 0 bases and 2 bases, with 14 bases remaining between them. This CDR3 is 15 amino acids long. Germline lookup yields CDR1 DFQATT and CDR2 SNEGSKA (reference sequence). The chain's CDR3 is CSARDRSGNPYEQYF. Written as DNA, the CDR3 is TGCAGTGCTAGAGATCGTAGCGGAAATCCCTACGAGCAGTACTTC.